The rows below give T cell receptor beta chains drawn from one sample of a study of T-cell memory formation after mild COVID-19. TCRdb re-called the 5' RACE reads with MiXCR, one entry per CDR3 protein. The sample holds roughly 280,000 distinct CDR3 sequences; 15% to 20% are singletons and the top ten take roughly 23%. What was sequenced was PBMCs or a T cell subset sorted from them (not recorded which). These receptors were taken from a man aged 18 to 30 who had mild COVID-19 (a few samples of this study predate the infection). Cell type and time point are not known. Both conserved end residues are trimmed from each CDR3. Clone size appears in some rows only: once, few, many, or a class for an expanded clone.

v_call	clone_size	j_call	cdr3_aa
TRBV7-3	.	TRBJ2-3	ASSRFGGGTDTQY
TRBV5-1	few	TRBJ1-1	ASSTGAFPEAF
TRBV20-1	.	TRBJ2-7	SASPDFETYEQY
TRBV5-5	few	TRBJ1-1	ASSPQGWTEAF
TRBV29-1	.	TRBJ2-1	SVEGQGIRGNEQF
TRBV4-1	.	TRBJ2-1	ASSRWQANNEQF
TRBV4-3	few	TRBJ2-3	ASSQEDGVDTQY
TRBV4-1	many	TRBJ1-5	ASSQDHGNLNQPQH
TRBV10-2	many	TRBJ1-5	ASSESDWGQPQH
TRBV6-2/TRBV6-3	.	TRBJ2-3	ASIPWGVSVSTDTQY
TRBV20-1	.	TRBJ2-4	SARIPGVIAKNIQY
TRBV12-3/TRBV12-4	many	TRBJ2-2	ASSLAGAVTGELF
TRBV7-2	.	TRBJ2-5	ASRPGRQETQY
TRBV7-3	.	TRBJ1-6	ASSLGNDSPLH
TRBV7-2	many	TRBJ2-5	ASSLGGGPQETQY
TRBV7-9	few	TRBJ2-7	ASSLVQGLYEQY
TRBV4-3	many	TRBJ1-1	ASSQEGLVNTEAF
TRBV7-6	.	TRBJ2-1	ASSLRVFGTGMANEQF
TRBV7-2	many	TRBJ1-1	ASSARQEATEAF
TRBV4-1	.	TRBJ2-5	ASSNERAGLQETQY
TRBV4-3	.	TRBJ2-1	ASSSRGGVSSYNEQF
TRBV10-3	.	TRBJ2-3	AISENGGGDTQY
TRBV14	few	TRBJ2-2	ASSLRIGTNTGELF
TRBV6-5	few	TRBJ2-1	ASSFMIGGNEQF
TRBV7-2	few	TRBJ2-5	ASSRLAGGNQETQY
TRBV10-3	many	TRBJ2-6	AISGTGGAGANVLT
TRBV24-1	.	TRBJ2-3	ATSDVSGGAADTQY
TRBV12-3/TRBV12-4	few	TRBJ2-1	ASSPPTSGVYNEQF
TRBV10-2	.	TRBJ1-2	ASSEYRAYGYT
TRBV4-3	.	TRBJ1-6	ASSPRHNSYNSPLH
TRBV7-8	few	TRBJ2-7	ASSPRQVRYEQY
TRBV5-1	.	TRBJ1-5	ASSFAPDQPQH
TRBV20-1	.	TRBJ2-1	SAREAGGPRDEQF
TRBV6-7	few	TRBJ2-3	ASPGGSTDTQY
TRBV12-3/TRBV12-4	many	TRBJ2-3	ASSLRLAGVTDTQY
TRBV7-9	.	TRBJ2-7	ASSLAGRYYEQY
TRBV15	.	TRBJ2-1	ATSYIDWANEQF
TRBV4-3	few	TRBJ1-3	ASSQVAGNTIY
TRBV5-1	few	TRBJ1-6	ASSVGQSAKNSPLH
TRBV29-1	.	TRBJ2-7	SVAGVEQY
TRBV7-3	few	TRBJ1-1	ASSLGPTVSWAEAF
TRBV7-3	few	TRBJ2-2	ASSSGQGAGELF
TRBV25-1	.	TRBJ2-3	ASSESPSGARTQY
TRBV4-1	.	TRBJ2-3	ASSQDSVGLAGTDTQY
TRBV18	.	TRBJ2-3	ASSPTGALRDTQY
TRBV5-1	many	TRBJ2-3	ASSIGLTRGDTQY
TRBV20-1	.	TRBJ1-6	SATGTGGTYNSPLH
TRBV20-1	many	TRBJ2-7	SAPDRDLEQY
TRBV4-3	.	TRBJ1-1	ASSQVKGFGTEAF
TRBV11-3	once	TRBJ2-5	ASSSRPETQY
TRBV27	.	TRBJ1-5	ASSLRGQPQH
TRBV4-2	few	TRBJ2-1	ASSQEARGSYNEQF
TRBV7-9	many	TRBJ1-2	ASSLGGDGDYGYT
TRBV7-9	.	TRBJ2-1	ASSPKGVYAFENEQF